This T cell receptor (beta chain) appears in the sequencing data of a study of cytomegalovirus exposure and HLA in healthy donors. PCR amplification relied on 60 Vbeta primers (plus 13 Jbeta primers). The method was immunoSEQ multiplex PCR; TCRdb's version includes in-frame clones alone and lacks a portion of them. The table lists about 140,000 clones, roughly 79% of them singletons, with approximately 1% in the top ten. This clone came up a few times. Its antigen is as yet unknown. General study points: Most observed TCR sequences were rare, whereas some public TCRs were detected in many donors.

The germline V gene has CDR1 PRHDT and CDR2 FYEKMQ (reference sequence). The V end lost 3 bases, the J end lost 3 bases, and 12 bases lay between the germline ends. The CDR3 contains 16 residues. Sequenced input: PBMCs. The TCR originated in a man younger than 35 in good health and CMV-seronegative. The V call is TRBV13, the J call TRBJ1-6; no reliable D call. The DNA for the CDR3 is TGTGCCAGCAGCTTCTACGGACTGGGCTATAATTCACCCCTCCACTTT. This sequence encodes CASSFYGLGYNSPLHF.